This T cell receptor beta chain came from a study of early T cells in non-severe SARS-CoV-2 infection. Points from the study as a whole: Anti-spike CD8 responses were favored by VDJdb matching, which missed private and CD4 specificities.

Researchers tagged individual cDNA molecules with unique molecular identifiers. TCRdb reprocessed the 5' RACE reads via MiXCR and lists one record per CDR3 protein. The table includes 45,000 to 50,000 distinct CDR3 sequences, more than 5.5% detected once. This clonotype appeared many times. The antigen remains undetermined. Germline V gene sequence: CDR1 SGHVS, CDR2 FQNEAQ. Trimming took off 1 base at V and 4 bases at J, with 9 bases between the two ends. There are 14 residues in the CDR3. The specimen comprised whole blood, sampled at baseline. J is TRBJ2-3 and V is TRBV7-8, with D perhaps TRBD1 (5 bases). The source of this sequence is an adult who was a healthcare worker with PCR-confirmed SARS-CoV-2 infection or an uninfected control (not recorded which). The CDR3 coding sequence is TGTGCCAGCAGCTTAGTAGAAGGGGCAGATACGCAGTATTTT. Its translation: CASSLVEGADTQYF.